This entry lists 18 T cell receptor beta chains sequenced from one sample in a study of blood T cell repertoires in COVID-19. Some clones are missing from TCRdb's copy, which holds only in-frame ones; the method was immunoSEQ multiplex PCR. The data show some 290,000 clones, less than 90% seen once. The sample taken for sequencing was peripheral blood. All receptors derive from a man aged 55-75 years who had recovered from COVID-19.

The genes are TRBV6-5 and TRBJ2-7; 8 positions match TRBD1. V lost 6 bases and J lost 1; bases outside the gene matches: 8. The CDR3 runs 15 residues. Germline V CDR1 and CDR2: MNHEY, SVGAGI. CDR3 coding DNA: TGTGCCAGCAGAATACTGGACAGGGTATCCTACGAGCAGTACTTC. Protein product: CASRILDRVSYEQYF.

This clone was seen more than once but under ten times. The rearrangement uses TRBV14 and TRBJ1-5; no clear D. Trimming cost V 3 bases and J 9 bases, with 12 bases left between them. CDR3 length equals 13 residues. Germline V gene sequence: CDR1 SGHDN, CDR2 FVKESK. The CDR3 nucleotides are TGTGCCAGCAGCCAGGTCGCCTTCGGGCCCCAGCATTTT. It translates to CASSQVAFGPQHF.

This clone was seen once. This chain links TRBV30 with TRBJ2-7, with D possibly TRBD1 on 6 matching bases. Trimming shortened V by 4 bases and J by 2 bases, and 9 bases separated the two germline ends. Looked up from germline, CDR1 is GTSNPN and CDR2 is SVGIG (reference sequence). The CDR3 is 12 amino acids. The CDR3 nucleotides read TGTGCCTGGACCAGGGGCCCCTACGAGCAGTACTTC. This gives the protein CAWTRGPYEQYF.

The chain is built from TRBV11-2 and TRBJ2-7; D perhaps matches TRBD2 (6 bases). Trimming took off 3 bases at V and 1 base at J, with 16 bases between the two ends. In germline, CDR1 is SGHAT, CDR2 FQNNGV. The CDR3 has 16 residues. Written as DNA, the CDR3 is TGTGCCAGCAGCTTTAGATCCGGGACTTCTTCCTACGAGCAGTACTTC. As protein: CASSFRSGTSSYEQYF.

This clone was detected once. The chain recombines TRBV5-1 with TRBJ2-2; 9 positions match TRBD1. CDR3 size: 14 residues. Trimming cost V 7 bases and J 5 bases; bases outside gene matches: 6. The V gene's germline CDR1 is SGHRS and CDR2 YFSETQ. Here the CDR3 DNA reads TGCGCCAGCTCTGGGACAGGGAATACCGGGGAGCTGTTTTTT. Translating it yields CASSGTGNTGELFF.

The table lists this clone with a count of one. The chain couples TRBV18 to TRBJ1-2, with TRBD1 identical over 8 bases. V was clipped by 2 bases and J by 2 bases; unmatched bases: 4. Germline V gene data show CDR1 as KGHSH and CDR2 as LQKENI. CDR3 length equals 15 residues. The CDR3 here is CASSPGTGLNYGYTF. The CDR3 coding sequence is TGTGCCAGCTCACCAGGGACAGGTCTCAACTATGGCTACACCTTC.

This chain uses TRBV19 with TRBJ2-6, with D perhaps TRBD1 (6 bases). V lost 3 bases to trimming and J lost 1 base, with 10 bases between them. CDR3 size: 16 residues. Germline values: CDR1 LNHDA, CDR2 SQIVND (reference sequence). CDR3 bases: TGTGCCAGTAGTATTGGTCAGGGGTCTGGGGCCAACGTCCTGACTTTC. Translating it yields CASSIGQGSGANVLTF.

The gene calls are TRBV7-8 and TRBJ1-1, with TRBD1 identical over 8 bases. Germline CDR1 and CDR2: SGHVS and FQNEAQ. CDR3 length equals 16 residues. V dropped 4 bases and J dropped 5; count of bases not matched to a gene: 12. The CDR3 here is CASSSRGTGGGTEAFF. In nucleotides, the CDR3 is TGTGCCAGCAGCTCGAGGGGGACAGGCGGAGGAACTGAAGCTTTCTTT.

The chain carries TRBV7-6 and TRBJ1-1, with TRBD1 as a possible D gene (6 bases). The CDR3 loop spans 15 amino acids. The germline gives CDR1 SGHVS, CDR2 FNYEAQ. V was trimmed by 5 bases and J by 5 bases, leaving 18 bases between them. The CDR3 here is CASSVQGKLGTEAFF. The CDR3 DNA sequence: TGTGCCAGCAGCGTACAGGGTAAATTGGGGACTGAAGCTTTCTTT.

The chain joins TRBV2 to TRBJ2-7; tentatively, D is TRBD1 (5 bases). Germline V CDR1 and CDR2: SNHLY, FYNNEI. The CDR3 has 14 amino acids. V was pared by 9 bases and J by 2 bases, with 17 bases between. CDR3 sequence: CARRRQTRTYEQYF. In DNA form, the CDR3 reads TGTGCCAGGAGGAGACAGACCAGGACCTACGAGCAGTACTTC.

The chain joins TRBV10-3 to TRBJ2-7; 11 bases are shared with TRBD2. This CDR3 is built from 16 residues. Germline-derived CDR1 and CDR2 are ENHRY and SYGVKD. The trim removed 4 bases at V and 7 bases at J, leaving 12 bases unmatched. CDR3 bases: TGTGCCATCAGTGGGGGGACCTTTAGCGGGAGGGAGGAGCAGTACTTC. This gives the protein CAISGGTFSGREEQYF.

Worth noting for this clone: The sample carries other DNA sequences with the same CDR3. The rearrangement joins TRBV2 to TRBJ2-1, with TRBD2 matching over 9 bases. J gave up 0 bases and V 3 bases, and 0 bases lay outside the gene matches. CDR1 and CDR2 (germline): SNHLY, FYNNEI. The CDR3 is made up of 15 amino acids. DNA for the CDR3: TGTGCCAGCAGTGATAGCGGGAGCTCCTACAATGAGCAGTTCTTC. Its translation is CASSDSGSSYNEQFF.

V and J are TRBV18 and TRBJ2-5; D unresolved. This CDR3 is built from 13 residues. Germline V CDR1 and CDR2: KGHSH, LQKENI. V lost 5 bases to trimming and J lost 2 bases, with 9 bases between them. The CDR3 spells CASSSTEQETQYF. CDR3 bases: TGTGCCAGCTCATCTACGGAGCAAGAGACCCAGTACTTC.

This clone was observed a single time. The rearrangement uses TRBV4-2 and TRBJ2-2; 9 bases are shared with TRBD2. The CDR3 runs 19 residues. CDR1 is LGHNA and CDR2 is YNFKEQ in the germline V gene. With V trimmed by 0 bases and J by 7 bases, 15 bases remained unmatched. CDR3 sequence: CASSQDWIAAGGRGGELFF. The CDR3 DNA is TGTGCCAGCAGCCAAGATTGGATAGCAGCGGGAGGACGGGGCGGGGAGCTGTTTTTT.

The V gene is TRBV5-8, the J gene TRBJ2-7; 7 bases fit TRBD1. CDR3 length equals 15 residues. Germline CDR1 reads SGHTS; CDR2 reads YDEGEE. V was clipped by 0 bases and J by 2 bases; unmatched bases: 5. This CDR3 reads CASSLEARGPYEQYF. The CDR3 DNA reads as TGTGCCAGCAGCTTGGAGGCAAGGGGGCCCTACGAGCAGTACTTC.

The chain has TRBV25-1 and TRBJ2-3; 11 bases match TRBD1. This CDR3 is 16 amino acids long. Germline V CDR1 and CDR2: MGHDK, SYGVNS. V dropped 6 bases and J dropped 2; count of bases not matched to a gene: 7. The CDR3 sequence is CASSKGTGGLTDTQYF. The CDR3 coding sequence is TGTGCCAGCAGCAAGGGGACAGGGGGACTCACAGATACGCAGTATTTT.

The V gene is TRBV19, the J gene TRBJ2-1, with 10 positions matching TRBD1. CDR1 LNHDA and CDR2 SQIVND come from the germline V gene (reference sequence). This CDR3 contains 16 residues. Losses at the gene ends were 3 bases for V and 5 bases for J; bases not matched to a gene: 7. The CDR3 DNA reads TGTGCCAGTAGTATGCTCCGGGACAGGGGCCACAATGAGCAGTTCTTC. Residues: CASSMLRDRGHNEQFF. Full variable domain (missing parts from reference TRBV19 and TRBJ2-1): DGGITQSPKYLFRKEGQNVTLSCEQNLNHDAMYWYRQDPGQGLRLIYYSQIVNDFQKGDIAEGYSVSREKKESFPLTVTSAQKNPTAFYLCASSMLRDRGHNEQFFGPGTRLTVL.

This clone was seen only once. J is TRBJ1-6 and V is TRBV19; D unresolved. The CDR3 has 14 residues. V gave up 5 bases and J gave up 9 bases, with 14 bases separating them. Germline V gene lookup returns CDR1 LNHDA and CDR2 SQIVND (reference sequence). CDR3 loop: CASSSRPSRSPLHF. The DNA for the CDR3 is TGTGCCAGTAGTTCCAGGCCGTCGCGTTCACCCCTCCACTTT.